This TCR beta chain was captured by sequencing in a study of blood T cell repertoires in COVID-19. Study at large: Sources were T cells, B-cell-depleted T cells, or PBMCs; the material itself was cDNA or gDNA.

The junction had 9 bases not matched to a gene; V was cut back by 10 bases and J by 1 base. Germline loops: CDR1 ENHRY, CDR2 SYGVKD. The CDR3 contains 14 residues. Method: immunoSEQ multiplex PCR; TCRdb's copy keeps in-frame clones and lacks some. Here the sample spans around 60,000 clones, about 76% being singletons. This receptor was taken from a human donor in a cohort sampled during active COVID-19. The source material was peripheral blood. V gene TRBV10-3 combines with J gene TRBJ1-1; 7 bases match TRBD1. The CDR3 protein is CATTPGTANTEAFF. CDR3 sequence (DNA): TGTGCCACAACCCCCGGGACAGCGAACACTGAAGCTTTCTTT.